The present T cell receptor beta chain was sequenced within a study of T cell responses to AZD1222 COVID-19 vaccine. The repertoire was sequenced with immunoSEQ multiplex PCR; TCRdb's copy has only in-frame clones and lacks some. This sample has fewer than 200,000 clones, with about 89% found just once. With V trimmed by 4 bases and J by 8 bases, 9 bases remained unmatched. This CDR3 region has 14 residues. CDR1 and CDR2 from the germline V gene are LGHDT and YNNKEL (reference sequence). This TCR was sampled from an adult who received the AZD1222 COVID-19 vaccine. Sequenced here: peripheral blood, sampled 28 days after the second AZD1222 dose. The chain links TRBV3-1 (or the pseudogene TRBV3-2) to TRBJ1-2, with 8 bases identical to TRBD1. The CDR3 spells CASSPTGQGLGYTF. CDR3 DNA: TGTGCCAGCAGCCCAACCGGACAGGGTTTAGGCTACACCTTC.